This T cell receptor (beta chain) was recorded in a study of cytotoxic CD8 clonotypes in ibrutinib-treated CLL. Here immunoSEQ multiplex PCR was the method, and the copy in TCRdb shows in-frame clones only, minus some. The table has 330,000 or so clones, 67% seen once. Germline CDR1 reads SQVTM; CDR2 reads ANQGSEA. Trimming cost V 7 bases and J 0 bases; bases outside gene matches: 8. The CDR3 is 17 residues long. The TCR was taken from a human donor with chronic lymphocytic leukemia. The chain joins TRBV29-1 to TRBJ2-1; TRBD2 agrees at 14 bases. Sequences were derived from PBMCs, sampled after 36 months of ibrutinib treatment. The CDR3 loop reads CSGRTSGRSSSYNEQFF. CDR3 DNA: TGCAGCGGCAGGACTAGCGGGAGGTCAAGCTCCTACAATGAGCAGTTCTTC.